The clone carrying this TCR beta chain was recorded many times. The sample originates from a study of glioma-infiltrating T cells. TCR alpha and beta CDR3 regions were amplified from RNA using iRepertoire nested multiplex PCR. TCRdb redid the calling of the multiplex PCR reads with MiXCR, one entry per CDR3 protein. The table has fewer than 200,000 distinct CDR3 sequences, about 31% seen once. Unmatched junction bases numbered 3, after V lost 1 base and J lost 4 bases. The CDR3 consists of 14 residues. CDR1 and CDR2 from the germline V gene are SEHNR and FQNEAQ (reference sequence). The J gene is TRBJ1-2, the V gene TRBV7-9; 7 nucleotides agree with TRBD1. Input material: glioma tissue, nonneoplastic brain tissue, or PBMCs (not recorded which). The receptor's source is a human donor with low-grade glioma or glioblastoma, undergoing nonglioma brain surgery, or in good health (not recorded which). As DNA, the CDR3 is TGTGCCAGCAGCTTAGGGGACAGTATCTATGGCTACACCTTC. Its translation: CASSLGDSIYGYTF.